The 3 T cell receptor beta chains presented below share a single source sample, sequenced in a study of blood T cell repertoires in COVID-19. Assay: immunoSEQ multiplex PCR; the TCRdb copy retains only in-frame clones and omits some. The sample consists of under 300,000 clones, nearly 85% of them appearing once. Sequencing was done on a sample of peripheral blood. These receptors were obtained from a human donor in a cohort sampled during active COVID-19.

This chain joins TRBV27 and TRBJ2-2; unclear D gene. The V end lost 6 bases, the J end lost 4 bases, and 6 bases lay between the germline ends. The CDR3 has 12 residues. The germline gives CDR1 MNHEY, CDR2 SMNVEV (reference sequence). CDR3 protein: CASSPSTGELFF. CDR3 nucleotides: TGTGCCAGCAGCCCATCCACCGGGGAGCTGTTTTTT.

V is TRBV28 and J is TRBJ1-5, with 9 bases identical to TRBD1. Germline V gene data show CDR1 as MDHEN and CDR2 as SYDVKM. Losses at the gene ends were 10 bases for V and 6 bases for J; bases not matched to a gene: 10. CDR3 length: 14 residues. CDR3 loop: CATLSTGGGQPQHF. In nucleotides, the CDR3 is TGTGCCACCCTTTCCACAGGGGGCGGTCAGCCCCAGCATTTT.

CDR3 protein: CASSESSSSGSPKADTQYF. Here the CDR3 DNA reads TGCGCCAGCAGTGAGTCTTCGTCTAGCGGGAGCCCTAAGGCAGATACGCAGTATTTT. The chain uses TRBV10-1 and TRBJ2-3, with 10 bases fitting TRBD2. This CDR3 contains 19 residues. V lost 0 bases, J lost 4 bases, and 13 bases stayed unmatched. In germline, CDR1 is WNHNN, CDR2 SYGVQD (reference sequence).